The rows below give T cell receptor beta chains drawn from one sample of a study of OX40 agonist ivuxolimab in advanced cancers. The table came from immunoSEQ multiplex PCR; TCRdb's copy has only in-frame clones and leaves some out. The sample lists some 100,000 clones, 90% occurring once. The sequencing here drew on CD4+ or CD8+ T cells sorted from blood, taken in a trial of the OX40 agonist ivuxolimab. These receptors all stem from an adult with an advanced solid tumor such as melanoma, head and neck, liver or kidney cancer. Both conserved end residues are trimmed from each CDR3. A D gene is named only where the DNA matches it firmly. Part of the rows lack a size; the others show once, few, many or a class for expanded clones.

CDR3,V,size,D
ASSFGWTQGEQY,TRBV5-6,-,-
ASSPDRVVNQPQH,TRBV28,-,TRBD1
ASSGTSGSIHEQY,TRBV18,-,TRBD2
ASTTGVPDTQY,TRBV5-6,once,TRBD1
ASRTALQETQY,TRBV6-5,-,-
ASSLRGVYEQY,TRBV28,-,-
ASSFQRSTNEKLF,TRBV7-2,-,-
ASIRDGATEAF,TRBV28,-,-
ASRDRRLGKLF,TRBV10-1,-,-
ASSSGTYVTANEKLF,TRBV5-1,-,-
ASRQDTGDRQF,TRBV2,-,-
ASSGTYEQF,TRBV5-1,-,-
ASSFHRTPYHKQY,TRBV13,-,-
ASSASSGNNEQF,TRBV6-4,-,TRBD2
ASSAAGARGGRGEQY,TRBV21-1,-,-
ASSRRTSGEETQY,TRBV21-1,-,-
SVDGPNTEAF,TRBV29-1,-,-
ASSFGGAEAF,TRBV28,-,-
AWKRLLNTEAF,TRBV30,-,-
ASSVGVVSEQF,TRBV9,-,-
ASRAPGAQETQY,TRBV6-1,-,-
ASSVVQGGQETQY,TRBV9,-,-
ASSLTGETEAF,TRBV7-3,-,-
ASSLVLAGGGAYEQY,TRBV7-3,-,TRBD2
ASSSGANQPQH,TRBV18,-,-
ASSLGRKTYEQY,TRBV28,-,-
ASSVGKLPDEQY,TRBV9,-,-
ASTPGGLGGLRPYGYT,TRBV7-8,-,-
ASRLTGVTEAF,TRBV28,-,TRBD1
ASSLVRGENTGELF,TRBV7-8,-,-
ASSQDERGFYNEQF,TRBV4-3,-,TRBD2